The 26 T cell receptor beta chains below were found in one sample sequenced in a study of spatial heterogeneity in lung cancer (dated by TCRdb to between 2018 and 2021). The label giving this sample's time point can be read as: blood at routine non-recurrence follow-up after resection. Without any cell sorting, TCR sequencing was performed on whole RNA extracted either from tumor and nontumor lung tissue or from cryopreserved PBMC samples. Library method: 5' RACE. The sequencer was a NextSeq 500. TCRdb cleaned the public reads at Q25 with fastp, built clones with MiXCR and kept in-frame beta chains. Merged by CDR3 protein, the rows form single entries marked with the most common genes and DNA. A total of under 150,000 distinct CDR3 sequences appear in this sample, 12% of them only once. Roughly 15% of the sample lies in the top ten. Here the sequenced sample was PBMCs, taken at follow-up. Receptors originate from a male donor with early-stage non-small cell lung cancer.

This chain uses TRBV7-2 with TRBJ1-5; the D is unclear. V was clipped by 5 bases and J by 11 bases, with 19 bases between them. This CDR3 is built from 14 residues. Germline V CDR1 and CDR2: SGHTA, FQGNSA. The DNA of the CDR3 is TGTGCCAGCAGCCAGAGCGGCGAGCTCTTGGCCCAGCATTTT. It yields the protein CASSQSGELLAQHF.

The chain combines TRBV6-2 or TRBV6-3 with TRBJ1-1, with a possible D match to TRBD1 (6 bases). The V end lost 2 bases, the J end lost 0 bases, and 16 bases lay between the germline ends. The CDR3 sequence is 17 residues long. Germline values: CDR1 MNHEY, CDR2 SVGEGT. The CDR3 DNA reads as TGTGCCAGCAGTTACAGGGCTGGGGACAAAATGAACACTGAAGCTTTCTTT. It specifies CASSYRAGDKMNTEAFF.

CDR3 in DNA: TGTGCCAGCAGCCCGACCCCGGGGTATGGTGTCCACGAGCAGTACTTC. Its translation: CASSPTPGYGVHEQYF. The rearrangement links TRBV5-5 to TRBJ2-7, with TRBD2 as a possible D gene (5 bases). Germline values: CDR1 SGHKS, CDR2 YYEKEE (reference sequence). Trimming took off 4 bases at V and 5 bases at J, with 22 bases between the two ends. The CDR3 consists of 16 residues.

In the case of this clonotype: The junction differs from germline at one of its ends, possibly a read error. The chain uses TRBV12-3 or TRBV12-4 and TRBJ2-1, with D perhaps TRBD2 (6 bases). CDR3 length equals 14 residues. Here the CDR3 DNA reads TGTGCCAGCAGTTTAAGTGGGGGGACGAATGAGCAGTCCTTC. Amino acids: CASSLSGGTNEQSF.

The chain has TRBV5-1 and TRBJ1-4, with 9 bases matching TRBD1. V was clipped by 4 bases and J by 5 bases; unmatched bases: 6. Germline V CDR1 and CDR2: SGHRS, YFSETQ. This CDR3 has 15 residues. The CDR3 DNA reads TGCGCCAGCAGCCCCGGGACAGGGAGAAATGAAAAACTGTTTTTT. Translating gives CASSPGTGRNEKLFF.

The chain employs TRBV6-6 and TRBJ2-3, with 8 bases aligning to TRBD2. Germline CDR1 MNHNY, CDR2 SVGAGI (reference sequence). The CDR3 totals 17 residues. With 0 bases clipped from V and 3 bases from J, the junction kept 8 bases outside the gene matches. The chain's CDR3 is CASSYSPGRGVTDTQYF. The CDR3 DNA reads as TGTGCCAGCAGTTACTCCCCAGGGCGGGGGGTGACAGATACGCAGTATTTT.

This chain links TRBV3-1 with TRBJ2-1; 9 nucleotides align to TRBD2. Germline V CDR1 and CDR2: LGHDT, YNNKEL (reference sequence). The V gene end was trimmed by 3 bases and the J gene end by 0 bases; junction bases not matched to a gene: 6. The CDR3 runs to 17 residues. In DNA, the CDR3 is TGTGCCAGCAGCCATATGCGGGGGGGCCTCTCCTACAATGAGCAGTTCTTC. Its protein is CASSHMRGGLSYNEQFF.

This clonotype was recorded many times. This rearrangement joins TRBV20-1 to TRBJ1-5, with a possible D match to TRBD1 (5 bases). Germline V lookup: CDR1 DFQATT, CDR2 SNEGSKA (reference sequence). This CDR3 is built from 14 residues. The V end lost 3 bases, the J end lost 2 bases, and 11 bases lay between the germline ends. CDR3 amino acids: CSASHPGRNQPQHF. CDR3 sequence (DNA): TGCAGTGCTAGTCACCCAGGGCGCAATCAGCCCCAGCATTTT.

The chain recombines TRBV4-1 with TRBJ2-7; the D gene is possibly TRBD1 (5 bases). In germline, CDR1 is MGHRA, CDR2 YSYEKL. CDR3 size: 15 residues. Between the trimmed V and J ends, which lost 5 bases and 3 bases, there was a span of 17 bases. CDR3 in DNA: TGCGCCAGCAGCTCCCCCGGGCAGGGCAACTACGAGCAGTACTTC. This codes for CASSSPGQGNYEQYF.

The V and J genes are TRBV9 and TRBJ2-3, with 11 bases aligning to TRBD2. V lost 4 bases and J lost 1; bases outside the gene matches: 8. Germline CDR1 and CDR2: SGDLS and YYNGEE. The CDR3 is made up of 17 amino acids. CDR3 DNA: TGTGCCAGCAGCCTTACGAAGACTAGCGGGGGCACAGATACGCAGTATTTT. It encodes CASSLTKTSGGTDTQYF. Based on the CDR3 plus reference TRBV9 and TRBJ2-3, the full variable domain is DSGVTQTPKHLITATGQRVTLRCSPRSGDLSVYWYQQSLDQGLQFLIQYYNGEERAKGNILERFSAQQFPDLHSELNLSSLELGDSALYFCASSLTKTSGGTDTQYFGPGTRLTVL.

This clonotype rates as medium-sized. The rearrangement links TRBV13 to TRBJ2-5; TRBD1 is a possible D gene (5 bases). V dropped 2 bases and J dropped 5 bases, with 9 bases sitting between them. Germline CDR1 and CDR2: PRHDT and FYEKMQ (reference sequence). The CDR3 spans 13 residues. CDR3 DNA sequence: TGTGCCAGCAGCTTACAGGGCCGCGAGACCCAGTACTTC. Amino acid sequence: CASSLQGRETQYF.

This clonotype was seen only a few times. The chain combines TRBV18 with TRBJ1-1, with 11 bases that match TRBD1. CDR3 size: 16 residues. V gave up 5 bases and J gave up 5 bases; unmatched junction bases: 10. Germline CDR1 KGHSH, CDR2 LQKENI. The CDR3 region has the DNA TGTGCCAGCTCAGCCGGGACAGGGGGTTCTGGGACTGAAGCTTTCTTT. It yields the protein CASSAGTGGSGTEAFF.

This clonotype was seen more than once but under ten times. This chain links TRBV4-2 with TRBJ2-7, with 8 bases identical to TRBD2. The CDR3 has 19 residues. With 0 bases clipped from V and 3 bases from J, the junction kept 16 bases outside the gene matches. Per germline, CDR1 LGHNA and CDR2 YNFKEQ. Here the CDR3 DNA reads TGTGCCAGCAGCCAAGAGAGGGGAAGAGCGGGAGCACAGAACTACGAGCAGTACTTC. Protein product: CASSQERGRAGAQNYEQYF.

The J gene is TRBJ2-1, the V gene TRBV11-1, with 7 bases matching TRBD2. V trimming: 5 bases; J trimming: 5 bases; junction bases outside the gene matches: 6. The CDR3 length is 14 residues. Germline V gives CDR1 SGHAT, CDR2 FQDESV (reference sequence). This CDR3 reads CASSPSGSHNEQFF. In DNA form, the CDR3 reads TGTGCCAGCAGCCCTAGCGGAAGCCACAATGAGCAGTTCTTC.

The chain uses TRBV10-3 and TRBJ1-1, with 7 bases lining up with TRBD1. The germline V gene encodes CDR1 ENHRY and CDR2 SYGVKD. The CDR3 extends over 14 amino acids. Trimming removed 7 bases from V and 1 base from J; junction bases left unmatched: 6. The CDR3 bases are TGTGCCATCACTAGGACAGGCGGGAACACTGAAGCTTTCTTT. Protein sequence: CAITRTGGNTEAFF.

This clonotype was recorded a few times. This chain links TRBV4-1 with TRBJ2-2; no firm D call. The germline V and J ends were trimmed by 1 base and 6 bases, with 9 bases remaining between them. The CDR3 is made up of 14 amino acids. Germline CDR1 is MGHRA and CDR2 is YSYEKL. The DNA for the CDR3 is TGCGCCAGCAGCCAAGGTTTAAGGGCCGGGGAGCTGTTTTTT. It codes for CASSQGLRAGELFF.

This clonotype was seen a few times. V is TRBV5-6 and J is TRBJ1-1; a weak D match, TRBD1 (5 bases). Per germline, CDR1 SGHDT and CDR2 YYEEEE. Trimming cost V 0 bases and J 0 bases, with 9 bases left between them. The CDR3 is made up of 15 amino acids. CDR3 residues: CASSLDRTMNTEAFF. CDR3 DNA sequence: TGTGCCAGCAGCTTGGACAGGACCATGAACACTGAAGCTTTCTTT.

The V gene is TRBV11-2, the J gene TRBJ2-7; D is possibly TRBD1 (8 bases). This CDR3 has 15 residues. Germline-derived CDR1 and CDR2 are SGHAT and FQNNGV. The germline V and J ends were trimmed by 2 bases and 0 bases, with 11 bases remaining between them. CDR3 loop: CASSLSGTGSYEQYF. CDR3 nucleotide sequence: TGTGCCAGCAGCTTAAGCGGGACAGGCTCCTACGAGCAGTACTTC.

The table lists this clonotype with a few counts. The rearrangement uses TRBV10-3 and TRBJ2-3; 11 bases agree with TRBD2. Trimming removed 3 bases from V and 2 bases from J; junction bases left unmatched: 4. The CDR3 extends over 16 amino acids. The V gene's germline CDR1 is ENHRY and CDR2 SYGVKD. CDR3 nucleotides: TGTGCCATCAGTGATGGGACTAGCGGAGCCACAGATACGCAGTATTTT. Its protein product is CAISDGTSGATDTQYF.

In this sample, this clonotype turned up a few times. The chain employs TRBV4-1 and TRBJ2-1; the match to TRBD1 covers 10 bases. There are 20 residues in the CDR3. V lost 3 bases to trimming and J lost 5 bases; unmatched junction nucleotides: 19. Germline-derived CDR1 and CDR2 are MGHRA and YSYEKL. CDR3 in DNA: TGCGCCAGCAGCCAGCTATGGACAGGGGGTGGTAGCGGAGCACACAATGAGCAGTTCTTC. Encoded protein: CASSQLWTGGGSGAHNEQFF.

This clonotype was observed a handful of times. The rearrangement links TRBV11-1 to TRBJ2-7, with 8 bases that match TRBD1. Germline CDR1 SGHAT, CDR2 FQDESV (reference sequence). The CDR3 spans 14 residues. With V trimmed by 4 bases and J by 6 bases, 8 bases remained unmatched. CDR3 coding DNA: TGTGCCAGCAGCTCAAAAGGGACAGGAGGCGAGCAGTACTTC. Translation: CASSSKGTGGEQYF.

This clonotype was counted a few times. V gene TRBV5-5 combines with J gene TRBJ1-1; D is unresolved. Germline assignment: CDR1 SGHKS and CDR2 YYEKEE (reference sequence). The CDR3 length is 14 residues. V lost 4 bases and J lost 1, with 11 bases in between. CDR3 residues: CASSPLGQNTEAFF. CDR3 sequence (DNA): TGTGCCAGCAGCCCCTTGGGCCAGAACACTGAAGCTTTCTTT.

This clonotype was detected only a few times. The chain joins TRBV27 to TRBJ2-1, with TRBD1 identical over 10 bases. The CDR3 length is 15 residues. Germline V gives CDR1 MNHEY, CDR2 SMNVEV (reference sequence). V shed 5 bases and J 6 bases; nucleotides not matched to a gene: 7. This CDR3 is CASSPRDRGSNEQFF. The CDR3 DNA follows: TGTGCCAGCAGTCCCCGGGACAGGGGTAGCAATGAGCAGTTCTTC.

The chain carries TRBV4-1 and TRBJ1-6; D unresolved. Trimming pared 3 bases from V and 12 bases from J, leaving 30 bases between. Germline V gene sequence: CDR1 MGHRA, CDR2 YSYEKL. CDR3 length: 19 amino acids. The CDR3 here is CASSHSPLRRAFQTLPLHF. The CDR3 DNA reads as TGCGCCAGCAGCCATTCCCCCCTCCGCCGGGCCTTTCAGACTTTACCCCTCCACTTT.

This clonotype appeared many times. The chain is built from TRBV5-1 and TRBJ2-1; 7 nucleotides match TRBD1. Germline V gene data show CDR1 as SGHRS and CDR2 as YFSETQ. J was trimmed by 3 bases and V by 3 bases; bases with no gene match: 6. The CDR3 covers 15 residues. The CDR3 spells CASSSRQGYYNEQFF. The CDR3 coding sequence is TGCGCCAGCAGCTCACGACAGGGTTACTACAATGAGCAGTTCTTC.

This clonotype turned up a few times. The chain has TRBV7-9 and TRBJ2-7, with D perhaps matching TRBD2 (6 bases). Germline loops: CDR1 SEHNR, CDR2 FQNEAQ (reference sequence). This CDR3 contains 14 residues. Trimming stripped 1 base from V and 2 bases from J, with 9 bases between. The CDR3 nucleotides read TGTGCCAGCAGCTTAGTCGGGAGAACCTACGAGCAGTACTTC. It translates to CASSLVGRTYEQYF. Full variable domain (remainder filled in from reference TRBV7-9 and TRBJ2-7): DTGVSQNPRHKITKRGQNVTFRCDPISEHNRLYWYRQTLGQGPEFLTYFQNEAQLEKSRLLSDRFSAERPKGSFSTLEIQRTEQGDSAMYLCASSLVGRTYEQYFGPGTRLTVT.